The 27 T cell receptor beta chains given below trace back to one sample, sequenced in a study of T cell responses to AZD1222 COVID-19 vaccine (dated by TCRdb to about 2021). The library was made by the immunoSEQ multiplex PCR assay. TCRdb took this table from immuneACCESS and kept in-frame rearrangements with V and J called. Such tables lack part of the clones; where checked against another copy, unresolved V genes explain under half of the gap, and the rest is unexplained. Counted in this sample were 120,000 or so clones; approximately 88% of them appeared once. 28% of the sample lies in the top ten. The time point tag for this specimen amounts to: baseline before first vaccination. The sequences come from peripheral blood, collected on day 0 of AZD1222 vaccination. The receptors here all came from an adult in good health.

CDR3 protein: CAISPDRATEAFF. The CDR3 bases are TGTGCCATCAGCCCGGACAGGGCCACTGAAGCTTTCTTT. This chain connects TRBV10-3 to TRBJ1-1, with TRBD1 identical over 8 bases. J gave up 4 bases and V 6 bases, and 4 bases lay outside the gene matches. Germline V gene lookup returns CDR1 ENHRY and CDR2 SYGVKD. The CDR3 runs 13 residues.

The V and J genes are TRBV7-2 and TRBJ2-5, with D tentatively TRBD2 (6 bases). Germline assignment: CDR1 SGHTA and CDR2 FQGNSA. V shed 5 bases and J shed 4 bases, with 17 bases lying between them. CDR3 length: 15 amino acids. The CDR3 loop is CASSGRLGSVETQYF. The CDR3 DNA is TGTGCCAGCAGCGGAAGACTAGGGAGTGTAGAGACCCAGTACTTC.

The chain couples TRBV6-5 to TRBJ1-6; 7 nucleotides line up with TRBD1. CDR3 length: 13 residues. Germline CDR1 and CDR2: MNHEY and SVGAGI. CDR3 region: CGASGQLGSPLHF. The CDR3 DNA is TGTGGAGCTTCGGGACAGTTAGGTTCACCCCTCCACTTT.

The rearrangement joins TRBV5-6 to TRBJ1-5; D uncertain. The CDR3 is made up of 15 amino acids. Germline V lookup: CDR1 SGHDT, CDR2 YYEEEE. V was pared by 0 bases and J by 3 bases, with 10 bases between. The CDR3 region is CASSLVGVDNQPQHF. CDR3 nucleotides: TGTGCCAGCAGCTTGGTCGGGGTTGACAATCAGCCCCAGCATTTT.

In DNA, the CDR3 is TGTGCCAGCAGTCGACTAGCGCCTGTGTCAAACACAGATACGCAGTATTTT. Encoded protein: CASSRLAPVSNTDTQYF. This chain links TRBV4-2 with TRBJ2-3; the match to TRBD2 covers 8 bases. V trimming: 6 bases; J trimming: 2 bases; junction bases outside the gene matches: 13. Germline V gives CDR1 LGHNA, CDR2 YNFKEQ. The CDR3 has 17 residues.

V gene TRBV28 combines with J gene TRBJ2-3; the D is unclear. In germline, CDR1 is MDHEN, CDR2 SYDVKM. CDR3 length equals 14 residues. Trimming took 6 bases from V and 3 from J, leaving 13 bases between them. The CDR3 sequence: CASSSVRGTDTQYF. For the CDR3, the DNA is TGTGCCAGCAGCAGTGTACGAGGAACAGATACGCAGTATTTT.

CDR3 sequence (DNA): TGTGCCAGTAGTATAGGTTATCGGGGAGCAATGCCCACCTTC. It encodes CASSIGYRGAMPTF. The chain is built from TRBV19 and TRBJ1-2; D ambiguous. The V and J ends lost 1 base and 13 bases respectively, with 19 bases between them. The germline gives CDR1 LNHDA, CDR2 SQIVND (reference sequence). CDR3 length equals 14 residues.

The rearrangement joins TRBV6-6 to TRBJ2-1; the match to TRBD1 covers 8 bases. The CDR3 covers 13 residues. Germline V gene lookup returns CDR1 MNHNY and CDR2 SVGAGI (reference sequence). With 5 bases clipped from V and 9 bases from J, the junction kept 6 bases outside the gene matches. The CDR3 nucleotides are TGTGCCAGCAGTCGCCGAACAGGGGGTGAGCAGTTCTTC. Residues: CASSRRTGGEQFF.

DNA for the CDR3: TGCGCCAGCAGCTCCCAGGCCGGAGGGACTGAAGCTTTCTTT. Translation: CASSSQAGGTEAFF. The chain is built from TRBV5-1 and TRBJ1-1, with D unclear. Per the germline V gene, CDR1 is SGHRS and CDR2 is YFSETQ. There are 14 residues in the CDR3. V was trimmed by 3 bases and J by 5 bases, leaving 14 bases between them.

The V and J genes are TRBV3-1 (or the pseudogene TRBV3-2) and TRBJ2-7; D remains unclear. The CDR3 is 14 amino acids. The germline V gene encodes CDR1 LGHDT and CDR2 YNNKEL (reference sequence). V dropped 1 base and J dropped 7 bases, with 14 bases sitting between them. CDR3 residues: CASSQVSRSGEQYF. The CDR3 nucleotides are TGTGCCAGCAGCCAAGTCTCCAGGTCGGGTGAGCAGTACTTC.

V and J are TRBV2 and TRBJ1-1; 10 nucleotides line up with TRBD1. CDR1 and CDR2 from the germline V gene are SNHLY and FYNNEI. V lost 1 base to trimming and J lost 4 bases; unmatched junction nucleotides: 9. The CDR3 totals 17 residues. The CDR3 nucleotides are TGTGCCAGCAGTGAAGGGACTTACGGGACAGGGGCCACTGAAGCTTTCTTT. This gives the protein CASSEGTYGTGATEAFF.

CDR3 region: CASSVVRRGRETQYF. The CDR3 DNA follows: TGTGCCAGCAGCGTAGTTAGGAGGGGGCGAGAGACCCAGTACTTC. The V gene is TRBV9, the J gene TRBJ2-5; a weak D match, TRBD1 (7 bases). Germline CDR1 is SGDLS and CDR2 is YYNGEE. Between the trimmed V and J ends, which lost 0 bases and 4 bases, there was a span of 13 bases. The CDR3 loop spans 15 amino acids.

This clone appeared once. The chain recombines TRBV20-1 with TRBJ1-2; 7 nucleotides line up with TRBD1. The V gene's germline CDR1 is DFQATT and CDR2 SNEGSKA (reference sequence). V gave up 4 bases and J gave up 14 bases; unmatched junction bases: 10. The CDR3 sequence is 11 residues long. The CDR3 here is CSAKSQQGVTF. For the CDR3, the DNA is TGCAGTGCTAAGTCTCAGCAGGGGGTGACCTTC.

A single count supports this clone. V is TRBV7-2 and J is TRBJ2-4; the D is unclear. Germline CDR1 SGHTA, CDR2 FQGNSA. The V and J ends lost 0 bases and 8 bases respectively, with 11 bases between them. This CDR3 is 14 amino acids long. In DNA, the CDR3 is TGTGCCAGCAGCTTAGCGTCAGGTCCGGACATTCAGTACTTC. Protein product: CASSLASGPDIQYF.

There are a few counts of this clone. J is TRBJ2-7 and V is TRBV3-1 (or the pseudogene TRBV3-2); D may match TRBD1 or TRBD2 (5 bases each). The CDR3 extends over 13 amino acids. V lost 2 bases, J lost 4 bases, and 9 bases lay in between. Germline values: CDR1 LGHDT, CDR2 YNNKEL (reference sequence). For the CDR3, the DNA is TGTGCCAGCAGCCAAAGGGACCATTACGAGCAGTACTTC. Translating it yields CASSQRDHYEQYF.

This clone has just a few counts. The chain employs TRBV24-1 and TRBJ1-2; 8 positions agree with TRBD1. There are 13 residues in the CDR3. V trimming: 6 bases; J trimming: 8 bases; junction bases outside the gene matches: 7. Germline CDR1 and CDR2: KGHDR and SFDVKD. CDR3 loop: CATSPGQGGGYTF. Here the CDR3 DNA reads TGTGCCACCAGTCCCGGACAGGGCGGGGGCTACACCTTC.

The rearrangement uses TRBV6-5 and TRBJ2-3, with 7 positions matching TRBD2. V lost 5 bases and J lost 3; bases outside the gene matches: 5. The germline CDR1 and CDR2 sequences are MNHEY and SVGAGI. The CDR3 runs to 14 residues. The chain's CDR3 is CASSPGGRTDTQYF. In nucleotides, the CDR3 is TGTGCCAGCAGTCCGGGGGGTAGGACAGATACGCAGTATTTT.

The rearrangement uses TRBV12-3 or TRBV12-4 and TRBJ2-1, with D perhaps given as TRBD1 or TRBD2 (5 bases each). There are 12 residues in the CDR3. The ends were cut back, 7 bases at V and 8 bases at J, with 12 bases in the middle. The CDR3 bases are TGTGCCAGCAAGGGAATGGGGGATGAGCAGTTCTTC. Translating it yields CASKGMGDEQFF.

The chain carries TRBV7-8 and TRBJ1-5, with a possible D match to TRBD1 (5 bases). Germline values: CDR1 SGHVS, CDR2 FQNEAQ. V lost 3 bases to trimming and J lost 0 bases, with 9 bases between them. This CDR3 has 15 residues. The CDR3 region has the DNA TGTGCCAGCAGCTTTGGGGCTTATAGCAATCAGCCCCAGCATTTT. This sequence encodes CASSFGAYSNQPQHF.

This chain joins TRBV5-1 and TRBJ1-2, with TRBD1 matching over 12 bases. The V gene end was trimmed by 6 bases and the J gene end by 7 bases; junction bases not matched to a gene: 7. The germline gives CDR1 SGHRS, CDR2 YFSETQ. This CDR3 has 14 amino acids. The DNA of the CDR3 is TGCGCCAGCACCCTGGGACAGGGGGCACGTGGCTACACCTTC. It is translated as CASTLGQGARGYTF.

The rearrangement links TRBV7-9 to TRBJ1-1; D remains unclear. Between the trimmed V and J ends, which lost 4 bases and 7 bases, there was a span of 16 bases. Germline loops: CDR1 SEHNR, CDR2 FQNEAQ (reference sequence). This CDR3 contains 14 residues. The CDR3 loop reads CASSSAGPRREAFF. The CDR3 nucleotides read TGTGCCAGCAGCTCCGCCGGGCCAAGACGTGAAGCTTTCTTT.

The table lists this clone with a count of one. This sequence joins TRBV11-1 and TRBJ2-1, with D possibly TRBD1 on 5 matching bases. V was shortened by 3 bases and J by 10 bases, with 10 bases between the two germline ends. CDR1 and CDR2 from the germline V gene are SGHAT and FQDESV (reference sequence). This CDR3 comprises 12 residues. The CDR3 nucleotides are TGTGCCAGCAGCTTTTTAGACAGAGAGCAGTTCTTC. It is translated as CASSFLDREQFF. Combining the CDR3 with reference TRBV11-1 and TRBJ2-1 gives the whole variable domain EAEVAQSPRYKITEKSQAVAFWCDPISGHATLYWYRQILGQGPELLVQFQDESVVDDSQLPKDRFSAERLKGVDSTLKIQPAELGDSAMYLCASSFLDREQFFGPGTRLTVL.

This clone was seen a single time. CDR3 protein: CASSPVPGNTEAFF. For the CDR3, the DNA is TGTGCCAGCAGTCCGGTTCCGGGGAACACTGAAGCTTTCTTT. V usage is TRBV6-5 and J usage is TRBJ1-1; D unclear. Germline CDR1 and CDR2: MNHEY and SVGAGI. The CDR3 has 14 amino acids. The V and J ends lost 5 bases and 1 base respectively, with 11 bases between them.

As DNA, the CDR3 is TGTGCCAGCAGCCCGGACAGGGCTCTCGAGACCCAGTACTTC. Protein: CASSPDRALETQYF. The chain carries TRBV3-1 (or the pseudogene TRBV3-2) and TRBJ2-5; TRBD1 aligns across 8 bases. V lost 4 bases, J lost 5 bases, and 6 bases stayed unmatched. The length of the CDR3 is 14 residues. Per germline, CDR1 LGHDT and CDR2 YNNKEL (reference sequence).

The V call is TRBV10-1, the J call TRBJ2-7; the D is unclear. With 6 bases removed from V and 3 bases from J, the gap between germline ends came to 12 bases. The CDR3 has 13 residues. CDR1 is WNHNN and CDR2 is SYGVQD in the germline V gene (reference sequence). In DNA, the CDR3 is TGCGCCAGCAGCGGGCCATCTGTCTACGAGCAGTACTTC. It yields the protein CASSGPSVYEQYF.

CDR3 DNA: TGTGCCAGCTCACCGAAGATGGAGCAGGCACGCGGGGAGCTGTTTTTT. It encodes CASSPKMEQARGELFF. This rearrangement joins TRBV18 to TRBJ2-2, with no clear D. Per the germline V gene, CDR1 is KGHSH and CDR2 is LQKENI. The length of the CDR3 is 16 residues. Trimming cost V 3 bases and J 7 bases, with 18 bases left between them.

The chain recombines TRBV7-3 with TRBJ2-7; the D gene could be TRBD1 or TRBD2 (6 bases each). This CDR3 spans 15 amino acids. Trimming pared 2 bases from V and 5 bases from J, leaving 16 bases between. CDR1 SGHTA and CDR2 FQGTGA come from the germline V gene. CDR3 DNA sequence: TGTGCCAGCAGCTTATATGGGGGGCCCCAGAACGAGCAGTACTTC. Translated, it gives CASSLYGGPQNEQYF.